The 20 T cell receptor beta chains reported below all come from one sample, sequenced in a study of T-cell memory formation after mild COVID-19. TCRdb re-derived calls from the 5' RACE reads in MiXCR, one entry per CDR3 protein. The sample has about 210,000 distinct CDR3 sequences; about 27% are singletons. The sequenced sample was PBMCs or a T cell subset sorted from them (not recorded which). These receptor sequences come from an adult woman who had mild COVID-19 (a few samples of this study predate the infection). Cell type and time point are not known.

The chain employs TRBV6-1 and TRBJ1-6, with TRBD1 matching 9 bases. Germline CDR1 reads MNHNS; CDR2 reads SASEGT. V lost 10 bases, J lost 7 bases, and 8 bases stayed unmatched. CDR3 size: 14 residues. The CDR3 DNA reads as TGTGCCACATTCCGGGACAGGGCAAATTCACCCCTCCACTTT. Amino acids: CATFRDRANSPLHF.

This clonotype was counted a few times. This chain links TRBV7-9 with TRBJ2-1; 8 bases align to TRBD1. Germline V gene lookup returns CDR1 SEHNR and CDR2 FQNEAQ (reference sequence). V was clipped by 0 bases and J by 12 bases; unmatched bases: 4. The CDR3 loop spans 13 amino acids. The CDR3 loop reads CASSLADRDWQFF. The CDR3 DNA reads TGTGCCAGCAGCTTAGCGGACAGGGATTGGCAGTTCTTC.

J is TRBJ2-3 and V is TRBV19, with D tentatively TRBD2 (5 bases). V lost 0 bases and J 4 bases, leaving 8 bases between the germline ends. The CDR3 consists of 14 residues. The V gene's germline CDR1 is LNHDA and CDR2 SQIVND (reference sequence). CDR3 DNA: TGTGCCAGTAGTATAGAAGGGAGATCAGATACGCAGTATTTT. It translates to CASSIEGRSDTQYF.

V and J are TRBV5-1 and TRBJ1-4; no clear D. The V gene's germline CDR1 is SGHRS and CDR2 YFSETQ. This CDR3 is 16 amino acids long. Trimming stripped 0 bases from V and 0 bases from J, with 9 bases between. For the CDR3, the DNA is TGCGCCAGCAGCTTGGTCTCCGGTTCAACTAATGAAAAACTGTTTTTT. Translating it yields CASSLVSGSTNEKLFF.

The sample holds a few counts of this clonotype. The genes are TRBV20-1 and TRBJ1-5, with 9 nucleotides matching TRBD1. The CDR3 is made up of 15 amino acids. The ends lost 3 bases at V and 7 bases at J; junction bases unmatched: 10. CDR1 and CDR2 from the germline V gene are DFQATT and SNEGSKA (reference sequence). The chain's CDR3 is CSARAAGTGWQPQHF. CDR3 nucleotides: TGCAGTGCTAGGGCCGCCGGGACAGGGTGGCAGCCCCAGCATTTT.

This clonotype was detected only a few times. This rearrangement joins TRBV20-1 to TRBJ2-7; 7 bases match TRBD1. CDR1 is DFQATT and CDR2 is SNEGSKA in the germline V gene (reference sequence). CDR3 length equals 15 residues. The DNA for the CDR3 is TGCAGAGATATTGTAAACAGGGGCAAGACCTACGAGCAGTACTTC. Encoded protein: CRDIVNRGKTYEQYF.

This clonotype was seen more than once but under ten times. This rearrangement joins TRBV12-3 or TRBV12-4 to TRBJ2-2, with TRBD2 matching 8 bases. The CDR3 runs 15 residues. V lost 5 bases and J lost 4; bases outside the gene matches: 6. The CDR3 loop reads CASSHSGGPTGELFF. The CDR3 bases are TGTGCCAGCAGTCACTCGGGGGGGCCCACCGGGGAGCTGTTTTTT.

This clonotype was picked up many times. The gene calls are TRBV24-1 and TRBJ2-3, with 13 bases fitting TRBD2. Germline V gives CDR1 KGHDR, CDR2 SFDVKD. The junction had 7 bases not matched to a gene; V was cut back by 7 bases and J by 4 bases. This CDR3 has 16 residues. Here the CDR3 reads CATSGTSGMNADTQYF. Here the CDR3 DNA reads TGTGCCACCAGCGGGACTAGCGGGATGAACGCAGATACGCAGTATTTT.

The genes are TRBV7-9 and TRBJ1-6; a possible D gene is TRBD1 (6 bases). Germline V gene data show CDR1 as SEHNR and CDR2 as FQNEAQ (reference sequence). V lost 5 bases and J 7 bases, leaving 12 bases between the germline ends. The CDR3 extends over 14 amino acids. CDR3 protein: CASSPGDMNSPLHF. The CDR3 coding sequence is TGTGCCAGCAGCCCAGGGGACATGAATTCACCCCTCCACTTT.

This rearrangement joins TRBV6-5 to TRBJ1-2; the match to TRBD1 covers 10 bases. The length of the CDR3 is 17 residues. Germline assignment: CDR1 MNHEY and CDR2 SVGAGI. V dropped 3 bases and J dropped 4; count of bases not matched to a gene: 11. CDR3 nucleotides: TGTGCCAGCAGTTATTTTCCACGGACAGGGGGTCCCTATGGCTACACCTTC. The encoded protein is CASSYFPRTGGPYGYTF.

The chain couples TRBV9 to TRBJ2-7, with 7 bases identical to TRBD2. The CDR3 has 15 residues. Germline CDR1 reads SGDLS; CDR2 reads YYNGEE. The V segment lost 5 bases and the J segment 0 bases; nucleotides outside the gene matches: 8. Written as DNA, the CDR3 is TGTGCCAGCAGTGAGGCGGGAGACAGCTCCTACGAGCAGTACTTC. Translation gives CASSEAGDSSYEQYF. Supplemented by reference TRBV9 and TRBJ2-7, the full variable domain reads DSGVTQTPKHLITATGQRVTLRCSPRSGDLSVYWYQQSLDQGLQFLIQYYNGEERAKGNILERFSAQQFPDLHSELNLSSLELGDSALYFCASSEAGDSSYEQYFGPGTRLTVT.

The rearrangement links TRBV4-2 to TRBJ2-3; TRBD2 aligns across 8 bases. Germline CDR1 LGHNA, CDR2 YNFKEQ. CDR3 size: 16 residues. The V segment lost 0 bases and the J segment 1 base; nucleotides outside the gene matches: 3. The CDR3 nucleotides read TGTGCCAGCAGCCAAGAAGTACTAGCGGGCACAGATACGCAGTATTTT. It yields the protein CASSQEVLAGTDTQYF.

The CDR3 protein is CASTRVTGSGANVLTF. The CDR3 nucleotides read TGTGCCAGCACTCGGGTGACGGGCTCTGGGGCCAACGTCCTGACTTTC. V gene TRBV7-9 combines with J gene TRBJ2-6; D call uncertain. The V end lost 7 bases, the J end lost 0 bases, and 13 bases lay between the germline ends. The CDR3 length is 16 residues. Germline-derived CDR1 and CDR2 are SEHNR and FQNEAQ (reference sequence).

This clonotype appeared a few times. The J gene is TRBJ1-4, the V gene TRBV15; D call uncertain. The CDR3 spans 15 residues. Trimming left V 0 bases short and J 4 bases short, with 9 bases between. Germline V gene data show CDR1 as LNHNV and CDR2 as YYDKDF (reference sequence). This CDR3 is CATSRDWADNEKLFF. CDR3 DNA: TGTGCCACCAGCAGAGATTGGGCAGATAATGAAAAACTGTTTTTT.

This clonotype was observed a few times. The V gene is TRBV6-1, the J gene TRBJ2-2, with 10 bases identical to TRBD2. This CDR3 contains 15 residues. Unmatched junction bases numbered 1, after V lost 6 bases and J lost 0 bases. CDR1 MNHNS and CDR2 SASEGT come from the germline V gene. The CDR3 bases are TGTGCCAGCAGAGGACTAGCGGCGAACACCGGGGAGCTGTTTTTT. Translating gives CASRGLAANTGELFF.

This chain uses TRBV6-2 or TRBV6-3 with TRBJ2-1, with 7 positions matching TRBD2. There are 17 residues in the CDR3. CDR1 is MNHEY and CDR2 is SVGEGT in the germline V gene. Trimming at V came to 6 bases and at J to 1 base, leaving 12 bases not matched to a gene. The CDR3 here is CASSWWGEGRSYNEQFF. CDR3 sequence (DNA): TGTGCCAGCAGCTGGTGGGGGGAGGGCCGTTCCTACAATGAGCAGTTCTTC.

This sequence joins TRBV7-2 and TRBJ2-3, with 9 bases that match TRBD2. Germline loops: CDR1 SGHTA, CDR2 FQGNSA. Trimming cost V 4 bases and J 2 bases; bases outside gene matches: 13. This CDR3 is built from 18 residues. CDR3 bases: TGTGCCAGCAGCTCCGGGACTAGCAACGTAGGCTTCACAGATACGCAGTATTTT. Translating it yields CASSSGTSNVGFTDTQYF.

The chain has TRBV29-1 and TRBJ2-1; the match to TRBD2 covers 12 bases. Germline CDR1 reads SQVTM; CDR2 reads ANQGSEA. Unmatched junction bases numbered 5, after V lost 0 bases and J lost 8 bases. CDR3 length equals 15 residues. The CDR3 region has the DNA TGCAGCGTTGAAGATCCGACTAGCGGGAGCTATGAGCAGTTCTTC. It codes for CSVEDPTSGSYEQFF.

The chain employs TRBV12-3 or TRBV12-4 and TRBJ2-5; D possibly corresponds to TRBD1 (7 bases). V shed 3 bases and J shed 2 bases, with 16 bases lying between them. This CDR3 region has 16 residues. The CDR3 sequence is CASSFHPGGRQETQYF. CDR3 nucleotide sequence: TGTGCCAGCAGTTTTCATCCAGGGGGGCGGCAAGAGACCCAGTACTTC.

This clonotype was observed a few times. CDR3 sequence: CAWRVAGGADTQYF. The CDR3 coding sequence is TGTGCCTGGAGGGTAGCGGGAGGTGCAGATACGCAGTATTTT. The V call is TRBV30, the J call TRBJ2-3, with 10 bases aligning to TRBD2. The V and J ends lost 3 bases and 4 bases, in that order; junction bases with no gene match: 4. This CDR3 spans 14 amino acids. Germline V gene lookup returns CDR1 GTSNPN and CDR2 SVGIG (reference sequence).